This T cell receptor beta chain comes out of a study of blood T cell repertoires in COVID-19. Study-wide context: Specimens from acute and convalescent COVID-19 originated in the United States, Italy and Spain. PBMCs, B-cell-depleted T cells, or T cells were the source of the cDNA or gDNA that made up the material.

In germline, CDR1 is SGHNT, CDR2 YYREEE (reference sequence). The CDR3 length is 14 residues. J lost 2 bases, V lost 5 bases, and 7 bases had no gene match. Under the authors' procedure: Reference gene primers were amplified, and this amplification served to estimate nucleated cell counts. TCRdb keeps only in-frame clones here, not all; method: immunoSEQ multiplex PCR. For V, J and clone size, that table is used; D and trimming come from the DNA. This repertoire shows approximately 170,000 clones, about 88% found once; its top ten account for around 7%. Sequencing was performed on peripheral blood. V gene TRBV5-4 combines with J gene TRBJ2-7, with TRBD1 matching over 7 bases. The receptor comes from an elderly woman in a cohort sampled during active or convalescent COVID-19. In DNA, the CDR3 is TGTGCCAGCAGGGATGACAGGGATCCCTACGAGCAGTACGTC. Residues: CASRDDRDPYEQYV.